The 27 T cell receptor beta chains presented below share a single source sample, sequenced in a study of blood T cell repertoires in COVID-19. Clones were sequenced by immunoSEQ multiplex PCR, and TCRdb holds only the in-frame ones, with some missing. The sample has about 170,000 clones, approximately 84% seen once; the top ten hold approximately 22%. The source material was peripheral blood. The receptor source for this set is a woman of 80 years or more with acute or convalescent COVID-19.

The chain uses TRBV27 and TRBJ2-1; D is unclear. V dropped 5 bases and J dropped 6 bases, with 17 bases sitting between them. The CDR3 is 15 residues long. Germline V lookup: CDR1 MNHEY, CDR2 SMNVEV (reference sequence). The CDR3 bases are TGTGCCAGCAGTCCAAATATGGCCCCCACCAATGAGCAGTTCTTC. It encodes CASSPNMAPTNEQFF.

This CDR3 reads CASSFRPIQGLSYNEQFF. The CDR3 bases are TGCGCCAGCAGTTTTAGACCAATACAGGGCCTCTCCTACAATGAGCAGTTCTTC. The chain has TRBV5-1 and TRBJ2-1; TRBD1 might be the D (6 bases). Germline CDR1 and CDR2: SGHRS and YFSETQ. This CDR3 has 18 residues. The V end was cut by 5 bases, the J end by 0 bases, with 21 bases between.

This chain connects TRBV3-1 (or the pseudogene TRBV3-2) to TRBJ2-3; possibly TRBD2 for D (6 bases). Per germline, CDR1 LGHDT and CDR2 YNNKEL (reference sequence). There are 16 residues in the CDR3. Trimming took off 0 bases at V and 5 bases at J, with 15 bases between the two ends. CDR3 nucleotide sequence: TGTGCCAGCAGCCAAGATGGTGAGAGGGAGGAAGATACGCAGTATTTT. Translating gives CASSQDGEREEDTQYF.

The chain recombines TRBV3-1 (or the pseudogene TRBV3-2) with TRBJ2-1, with 8 bases aligning to TRBD2. The CDR3 runs 19 residues. CDR1 is LGHDT and CDR2 is YNNKEL in the germline V gene (reference sequence). J was trimmed by 3 bases and V by 0 bases; bases with no gene match: 13. For the CDR3, the DNA is TGTGCCAGCAGCCAAGACGGGGGGGGACTAACGCCGAGCTACAATGAGCAGTTCTTC. Translating it yields CASSQDGGGLTPSYNEQFF.

V usage is TRBV6-6 and J usage is TRBJ2-1; 7 bases map to TRBD2. Germline V gene data show CDR1 as MNHNY and CDR2 as SVGAGI (reference sequence). This CDR3 has 14 residues. V was clipped by 4 bases and J by 7 bases; unmatched bases: 7. The DNA for the CDR3 is TGTGCCAGCAGTTTACTAGCGCCAGGGAATGAGCAGTTCTTC. Its protein product is CASSLLAPGNEQFF.

This chain connects TRBV5-1 to TRBJ1-5, with D unclear. Trimming removed 0 bases from V and 7 bases from J, with 11 bases in between. Germline values: CDR1 SGHRS, CDR2 YFSETQ. The CDR3 length is 14 residues. CDR3 loop: CASSLDAVGQPQHF. For the CDR3, the DNA is TGCGCCAGCAGCTTGGATGCAGTTGGCCAGCCCCAGCATTTT.

The CDR3 DNA reads TGTGCCAGCTCTGGGCTAGCGGACAACAATGAGCAGTTCTTC. It encodes CASSGLADNNEQFF. The chain couples TRBV6-6 to TRBJ2-1; 7 nucleotides line up with TRBD2. The CDR3 extends over 14 amino acids. Germline CDR1 MNHNY, CDR2 SVGAGI (reference sequence). The V and J ends lost 8 bases and 5 bases, in that order; junction bases with no gene match: 9.

This clone has just a few counts. The chain has TRBV7-8 and TRBJ2-7, with 9 bases identical to TRBD1. Germline values: CDR1 SGHVS, CDR2 FQNEAQ. V lost 6 bases, J lost 6 bases, and 12 bases stayed unmatched. This CDR3 is 15 amino acids long. CDR3 in amino acids: CASRAWGQGHGEQYF. In nucleotides, the CDR3 is TGTGCCAGCAGAGCTTGGGGACAGGGACACGGCGAGCAGTACTTC.

The chain carries TRBV10-3 and TRBJ2-7; D is unresolved. Per the germline V gene, CDR1 is ENHRY and CDR2 is SYGVKD. The CDR3 has 12 residues. With 8 bases removed from V and 2 bases from J, the gap between germline ends came to 10 bases. The CDR3 DNA is TGTGCCATCGGGCCTTCAACCTACGAGCAGTACTTC. This sequence encodes CAIGPSTYEQYF.

The chain is built from TRBV2 and TRBJ2-7; D not resolved. V gave up 7 bases and J gave up 5 bases, with 18 bases separating them. This CDR3 spans 14 amino acids. Germline CDR1 is SNHLY and CDR2 is FYNNEI. The CDR3, as DNA: TGTGCCAGCACTAGGCCTTCCCTAGGCAACGAGCAGTACTTC. Its translation is CASTRPSLGNEQYF.

The chain uses TRBV2 and TRBJ1-2; no firm D call. Per germline, CDR1 SNHLY and CDR2 FYNNEI. CDR3 length equals 17 residues. The germline V and J ends were trimmed by 1 base and 4 bases, with 19 bases remaining between them. The CDR3, as DNA: TGTGCCAGCAGTGAAGGGACTAAAAAGTGGGGTTTCTATGGCTACACCTTC. It is translated as CASSEGTKKWGFYGYTF.

The V call is TRBV6-5, the J call TRBJ2-1; D gene uncertain. The CDR3 runs to 15 residues. Germline V gene data show CDR1 as MNHEY and CDR2 as SVGAGI. The V end was cut by 2 bases, the J end by 7 bases, with 15 bases between. This CDR3 is CASSYSPLIGNEQFF. CDR3 nucleotides: TGTGCCAGCAGTTACAGCCCCCTCATCGGGAATGAGCAGTTCTTC.

The chain is built from TRBV29-1 and TRBJ2-7; 7 bases are shared with TRBD1. V dropped 4 bases and J dropped 6; count of bases not matched to a gene: 6. Germline V gives CDR1 SQVTM, CDR2 ANQGSEA. The CDR3 is made up of 12 amino acids. In DNA form, the CDR3 reads TGCAGCGTTGCGGAGACAGGGATCGAGCAGTACTTC. Protein product: CSVAETGIEQYF.

Worth noting for this clone: The sample has other DNA sequences that encode this CDR3 too. V gene TRBV9 combines with J gene TRBJ2-1; D possibly corresponds to TRBD1 (5 bases). Looked up from germline, CDR1 is SGDLS and CDR2 is YYNGEE. The CDR3 runs 15 residues. V shed 3 bases and J shed 0 bases, with 10 bases lying between them. The CDR3 DNA is TGTGCCAGCAGCGCGAATAGGGGCTCCTACAATGAGCAGTTCTTC. This sequence encodes CASSANRGSYNEQFF.

This clone has a handful of counts. The chain has TRBV3-1 (or the pseudogene TRBV3-2) and TRBJ1-3; D is undetermined. V lost 0 bases and J 4 bases, leaving 10 bases between the germline ends. Germline CDR1 LGHDT, CDR2 YNNKEL (reference sequence). This CDR3 is 15 amino acids long. CDR3 in DNA: TGTGCCAGCAGCCAAGACAGCCTAGCGGGAAACACCATATATTTT. Translation gives CASSQDSLAGNTIYF.

The J gene is TRBJ2-2, the V gene TRBV27; D is unclear. V lost 3 bases, J lost 7 bases, and 12 bases lay in between. Germline CDR1 MNHEY, CDR2 SMNVEV (reference sequence). This CDR3 is built from 14 residues. CDR3 loop: CASSFFMGYGELFF. DNA for the CDR3: TGTGCCAGCAGTTTTTTTATGGGCTACGGGGAGCTGTTTTTT.

V usage is TRBV20-1 and J usage is TRBJ2-5, with D possibly being TRBD2 (6 bases). V lost 3 bases to trimming and J lost 5 bases, with 16 bases between them. The V gene's germline CDR1 is DFQATT and CDR2 SNEGSKA (reference sequence). CDR3 length equals 14 residues. The CDR3 protein is CSASKIWGEETQYF. CDR3 in DNA: TGCAGTGCTAGTAAGATTTGGGGGGAGGAGACCCAGTACTTC.

The gene calls are TRBV19 and TRBJ2-7, with TRBD1 as a possible D gene (6 bases). CDR1 and CDR2 from the germline V gene are LNHDA and SQIVND (reference sequence). V was shortened by 4 bases and J by 2 bases, with 12 bases between the two germline ends. This CDR3 is built from 14 residues. CDR3 bases: TGTGCCAGTAGTACTCAACAGGGCCCCTACGAGCAGTACTTC. Its translation is CASSTQQGPYEQYF.

V is TRBV12-3 or TRBV12-4 and J is TRBJ2-7; D may be TRBD2 (5 bases). This CDR3 region has 13 residues. With 6 bases removed from V and 0 bases from J, the gap between germline ends came to 9 bases. CDR3 coding DNA: TGTGCCAGCAGGGACTGGACCTCCTACGAGCAGTACTTC. Protein product: CASRDWTSYEQYF.

This sequence joins TRBV6-2 or TRBV6-3 and TRBJ2-1, with D perhaps TRBD2 (6 bases). The germline gives CDR1 MNHEY, CDR2 SVGEGT. This CDR3 has 14 amino acids. V lost 5 bases and J lost 2, with 10 bases in between. CDR3: CASSPGGAYNEQFF. The DNA of the CDR3 is TGTGCCAGCAGTCCCGGGGGAGCCTACAATGAGCAGTTCTTC.

This rearrangement joins TRBV6-4 to TRBJ1-1; no firm D call. V was shortened by 6 bases and J by 0 bases, with 8 bases between the two germline ends. This CDR3 comprises 13 residues. Germline CDR1 MRHNA, CDR2 SNTAGT. CDR3 bases: TGTGCCAGCAGGAATAACATGAACACTGAAGCTTTCTTT. It codes for CASRNNMNTEAFF.

The V gene is TRBV6-5, the J gene TRBJ2-1; 11 nucleotides match TRBD2. The CDR3 sequence is 15 residues long. V lost 4 bases and J lost 3; bases outside the gene matches: 2. Germline CDR1 reads MNHEY; CDR2 reads SVGAGI. CDR3 residues: CASSSGTSGYNEQFF. The DNA of the CDR3 is TGTGCCAGCAGTTCCGGGACTAGCGGCTACAATGAGCAGTTCTTC.

The DNA for the CDR3 is TGTGCCAGTAAAGAGCGGGGGTACCAATTGGAGACCCAGTACTTC. As protein: CASKERGYQLETQYF. This rearrangement joins TRBV19 to TRBJ2-5, with 8 bases aligning to TRBD2. This CDR3 has 15 residues. V lost 7 bases and J lost 5; bases outside the gene matches: 12. The germline gives CDR1 LNHDA, CDR2 SQIVND (reference sequence). The full variable domain, its missing parts supplied by reference TRBV19 and TRBJ2-5, is DGGITQSPKYLFRKEGQNVTLSCEQNLNHDAMYWYRQDPGQGLRLIYYSQIVNDFQKGDIAEGYSVSREKKESFPLTVTSAQKNPTAFYLCASKERGYQLETQYFGPGTRLLVL.

The chain has TRBV28 and TRBJ1-2; 9 positions agree with TRBD1. The CDR3 consists of 14 residues. Per germline, CDR1 MDHEN and CDR2 SYDVKM. With 6 bases clipped from V and 8 bases from J, the junction kept 10 bases outside the gene matches. The CDR3 bases are TGTGCCAGCAGGCGGGACAGGGACCGGGGGGGCTACACCTTC. Protein product: CASRRDRDRGGYTF.

V and J are TRBV28 and TRBJ1-2, with TRBD1 as a possible D gene (6 bases). The germline CDR1 and CDR2 sequences are MDHEN and SYDVKM. Trimming shortened V by 5 bases and J by 2 bases, and 12 bases separated the two germline ends. CDR3 length: 14 amino acids. The CDR3 loop reads CASSPGTLNYGYTF. CDR3 sequence (DNA): TGTGCCAGCAGTCCGGGGACACTGAACTATGGCTACACCTTC.

The rearrangement links TRBV7-9 to TRBJ1-6; D remains unclear. Germline V gives CDR1 SEHNR, CDR2 FQNEAQ (reference sequence). The CDR3 is made up of 15 amino acids. V was cut by 5 bases and J by 7 bases, with 15 bases left in between. Here the CDR3 reads CASSTRGLTNSPLHF. CDR3 nucleotide sequence: TGTGCCAGCAGCACGCGCGGGCTAACCAATTCACCCCTCCACTTT.

This clone was seen only once. V gene TRBV21-1 combines with J gene TRBJ1-2; the D call TRBD1 from the table was never checked on the DNA. TRBV21-1 counts as a pseudogene. The CDR3 is made up of 15 amino acids. The CDR3 DNA follows: TGTGCCAGCAGCAAACCGTTCTGGACAGGGGACGGCTACACCTTC. Residues: CASSKPFWTGDGYTF.